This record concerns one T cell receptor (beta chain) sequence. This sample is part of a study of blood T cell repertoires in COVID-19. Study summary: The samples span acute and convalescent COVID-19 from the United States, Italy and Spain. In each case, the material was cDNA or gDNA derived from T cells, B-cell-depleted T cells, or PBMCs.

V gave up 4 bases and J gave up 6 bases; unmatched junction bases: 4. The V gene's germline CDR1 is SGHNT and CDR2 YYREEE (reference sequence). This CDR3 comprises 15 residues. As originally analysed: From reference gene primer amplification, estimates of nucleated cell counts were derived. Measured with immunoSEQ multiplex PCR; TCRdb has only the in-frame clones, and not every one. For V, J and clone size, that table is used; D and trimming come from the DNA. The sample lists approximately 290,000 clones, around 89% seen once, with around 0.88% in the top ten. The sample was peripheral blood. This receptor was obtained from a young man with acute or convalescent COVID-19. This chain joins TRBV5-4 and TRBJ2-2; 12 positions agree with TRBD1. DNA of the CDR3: TGTGCCAGCAGCCCGGGACAGGGGGCCGCCGGGGAGCTGTTTTTT. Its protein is CASSPGQGAAGELFF.